In this sample, the clone carrying this TCR beta chain turned up a few times. Germline CDR1 and CDR2: LNHNV and YYDKDF (reference sequence). V was shortened by 0 bases and J by 4 bases, with 13 bases between the two germline ends. The CDR3 is 15 amino acids. This record comes from a study of blood T cell repertoires in COVID-19. Study summary: Acute-phase and convalescent COVID-19 samples originated in the United States, Italy and Spain.

Original methodology: Estimates of nucleated cell counts were drawn from the amplification of reference gene primers. Using immunoSEQ multiplex PCR, the repertoire was profiled, and TCRdb retains in-frame clones only, with some absent. D and trimming come from the DNA, and the V and J calls and clone size come from that table. The sample includes approximately 70,000 clones, 85% to 90% of them seen just once. The sequenced sample consisted of peripheral blood. This TCR derives from a human donor in a cohort sampled during active COVID-19. J is TRBJ2-7 and V is TRBV15, with D possibly being TRBD1 (5 bases). CDR3 sequence: CATSRDYSRVYEQYF. The CDR3 DNA reads TGTGCCACCAGCAGAGATTATTCCAGGGTTTACGAGCAGTACTTC.